This T cell receptor (beta chain) emerged from a study of immune cell composition in non-small cell lung cancer (dated 2017 in TCRdb). Looking at the study overall: Histologic subtype, mainly lung adenocarcinoma or squamous cell carcinoma, was assigned on the basis of H&E together with p63, CK5, Napsin A and TTF-1 immunohistochemistry. Using Adaptive Biotechnologies, the researchers ran TCR-beta sequencing on around 35 paired NSCLC tumour and non-adjacent lung specimens, along with some 25 tumour-only specimens. In supplementary cohort #1, which comprised more than 8 lung adenocarcinoma cases, paired tumour/lung TCR-beta sequencing was performed and TIL populations were generated so that tumour reactivity could be assessed. A few tumour specimens that had TCR-beta data belonged to rare histological subtypes and were left out of the subtype comparisons.

A two-step multiplex PCR amplified TCR-beta CDR3 regions from genomic DNA, and the second step of the PCR added Illumina-compatible adaptors. As a commercial immunoSEQ service, TCR-beta immunosequencing was carried out on an Illumina platform. Turning to the authors' computational methods: Repertoires were summarised by productive clonality and by Top 10 Clones, defined as the percentage of T-cell templates derived from the ten most frequent sequences. Productive clonality ranged from 0 to 1, with 1 indicating a monoclonal population. Sequences comprising at least 0.1% of tumour T-cell templates but absent from matched non-adjacent lung were defined as tumour-associated clones and were identified via log10 scatter plots. Student's t-tests were used for two-group comparisons, ANOVA for comparisons across stages, and linear regression for relationships, with analyses done in GraphPad Prism7 and R. The table was pulled from immuneACCESS by TCRdb, which kept in-frame rearrangements only. Such tables lose some clones; where checked, under half of the loss comes from unresolved V genes, and the rest has no known cause. Clonal size and the V and J genes are those of that table, whereas D and trimming came from the DNA. This sample lists about 2,500 clones; 60% to 80% were detected once. Roughly 13% of the sample is held by the ten biggest clonotypes.

What the study reported, not specific to this receptor: No significant correlation was found between tumour TCR-beta clonality and smoking pack-years. In around ten adenocarcinoma cases, a strong correlation was found between maximal tumour-associated clone frequency and TIL tumour reactivity, whereas no such correlation was found between overall clonality and TIL tumour reactivity. The reactivity cohort included only around ten cases, and whether tumour-reactive clones share sequences with the dominant in vivo tumour-associated clones was not shown. Nearly half of NSCLC cases had tumour-associated clones >0.5%, with roughly 76% of squamous carcinomas showing such clones compared with roughly 30% of adenocarcinomas.

Normal lung samples came from the same patient and consisted of non-adjacent lung tissue collected as far from the tumour as possible, at a distance of at least 3 cm. Genomic DNA was extracted with the QIAamp DNA kit from frozen aliquots of unsorted single-cell suspensions. Tissues arrived within 2 hours after resection and were immediately processed into single-cell suspensions. Tissue was mechanically dissociated and enzymatically digested with DNase I, collagenase I and hyaluronidase for approximately 32 minutes at 37 °C, then filtered and RBC-lysed. The junction carries 13 bases between V and J, which are trimmed by 0 bases and 0 bases respectively. Inclusive of the bounding cysteine and phenylalanine, the CDR3 is 16 residues long. The retained sequence is limited to the CDR3, 48 bases, with the frame set at the first base. The germline V gene supplies CDR1 SGHRS and CDR2 YFSETQ. This clone came up a few times. There is no known antigen for this receptor. Within one base of it there is no much larger clone, and no base qualities were kept.

Sequences were obtained from non-adjacent lung tissue. The clonotype comes from a human donor with non-small cell lung cancer. In this chain, TRBV5-1 is recombined with TRBJ2-7; perhaps TRBD2 is the D gene, with 6 bases matching. The DNA sequence is as follows: TGCGCCAGCAGCTTGGTGCGGGGTCGGCCCTCCTACGAGCAGTACTTC. This codes for CASSLVRGRPSYEQYF.